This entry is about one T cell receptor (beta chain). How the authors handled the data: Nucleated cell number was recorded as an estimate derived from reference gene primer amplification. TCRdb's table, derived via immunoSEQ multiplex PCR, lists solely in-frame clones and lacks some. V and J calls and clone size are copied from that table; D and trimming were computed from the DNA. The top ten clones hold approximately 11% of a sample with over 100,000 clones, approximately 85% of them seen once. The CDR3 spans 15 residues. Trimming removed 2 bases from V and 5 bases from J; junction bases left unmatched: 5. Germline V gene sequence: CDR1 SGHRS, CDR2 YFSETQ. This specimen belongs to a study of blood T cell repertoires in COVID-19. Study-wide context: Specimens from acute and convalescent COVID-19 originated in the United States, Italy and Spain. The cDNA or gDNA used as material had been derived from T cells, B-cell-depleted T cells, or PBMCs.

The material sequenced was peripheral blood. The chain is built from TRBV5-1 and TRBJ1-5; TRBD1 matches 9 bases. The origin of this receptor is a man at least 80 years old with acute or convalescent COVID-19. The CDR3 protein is CASSFGQGSDQPQHF. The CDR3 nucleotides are TGCGCCAGCAGCTTCGGACAGGGGAGCGATCAGCCCCAGCATTTT. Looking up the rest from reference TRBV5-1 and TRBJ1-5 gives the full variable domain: KAGVTQTPRYLIKTRGQQVTLSCSPISGHRSVSWYQQTPGQGLQFLFEYFSETQRNKGNFPGRFSGRQFSNSRSEMNVSTLELGDSALYLCASSFGQGSDQPQHFGDGTRLSIL.